These 21 T cell receptor beta chains came from one sample sequenced in a study of cytomegalovirus exposure and HLA in healthy donors. 13 Jbeta primers and 60 Vbeta primers were used for the PCR. The method was immunoSEQ multiplex PCR; TCRdb's version includes in-frame clones alone and lacks a portion of them. This table holds 160,000 or so clones, 70% to 85% found once. The specimen was PBMCs. Receptors were obtained from a woman aged 45-60 years in good health and CMV-seropositive.

The V and J genes are TRBV11-2 and TRBJ2-4; perhaps TRBD2 as D (7 bases). V was clipped by 5 bases and J by 3 bases, with 8 bases between them. This CDR3 contains 13 residues. CDR1 and CDR2 (germline): SGHAT, FQNNGV. Here the CDR3 reads CASSRGGKNIQYF. In DNA, the CDR3 is TGTGCCAGCAGCAGGGGGGGCAAAAACATTCAGTACTTC.

This clone has a handful of counts. The rearrangement joins TRBV29-1 to TRBJ1-2, with D unclear. From germline, CDR1 is SQVTM and CDR2 ANQGSEA. The CDR3 runs 13 residues. The V end was cut by 3 bases, the J end by 2 bases, with 10 bases between. The CDR3 sequence: CSVEFSFNYGYTF. The CDR3 bases are TGCAGCGTTGAGTTTTCTTTCAACTATGGCTACACCTTC.

This chain uses TRBV18 with TRBJ1-2, with a tentative D call TRBD1 (6 bases). The germline gives CDR1 KGHSH, CDR2 LQKENI. The CDR3 length is 13 residues. The V end lost 5 bases, the J end lost 7 bases, and 14 bases lay between the germline ends. Here the CDR3 reads CASSKDSLIGYTF. Written as DNA, the CDR3 is TGTGCCAGCTCAAAGGACAGTCTCATTGGCTACACCTTC.

This chain uses TRBV6-1 with TRBJ1-2, with a weak D call TRBD1 (5 bases). CDR3 size: 14 residues. The germline gives CDR1 MNHNS, CDR2 SASEGT. Trimming shortened V by 5 bases and J by 1 base, and 11 bases separated the two germline ends. The CDR3, as DNA: TGTGCCAGCAGTAAGGACACAAATAACTATGGCTACACCTTC. Its protein product is CASSKDTNNYGYTF.

The V call is TRBV6-1, the J call TRBJ1-3; a possible D gene is TRBD1 (6 bases). The CDR3 totals 16 residues. The V and J ends lost 3 bases and 0 bases respectively, with 12 bases between them. Germline CDR1 reads MNHNS; CDR2 reads SASEGT. For the CDR3, the DNA is TGTGCCAGCAGTGACGCAGGGGCGGTCTCTGGAAACACCATATATTTT. Protein product: CASSDAGAVSGNTIYF.

The rearrangement uses TRBV12-5 and TRBJ2-3; 7 bases are shared with TRBD1. The ends lost 3 bases at V and 2 bases at J; junction bases unmatched: 8. Germline assignment: CDR1 LGHNT and CDR2 FRNRAP. The CDR3 spans 16 residues. The CDR3 reads CASGFVPGQSTDTQYF. CDR3 bases: TGTGCTAGTGGTTTCGTCCCGGGACAGTCCACAGATACGCAGTATTTT.

This clone was seen a handful of times. The chain joins TRBV9 to TRBJ2-1; weak D call: TRBD2 (7 bases). The germline V gene encodes CDR1 SGDLS and CDR2 YYNGEE. CDR3 length equals 16 residues. Trimming removed 5 bases at V and 2 bases at J, with 17 bases between. CDR3 residues: CASSRGGTGTYNEQFF. Here the CDR3 DNA reads TGTGCCAGCAGTAGGGGGGGAACGGGCACCTACAATGAGCAGTTCTTC.

The chain is built from TRBV5-4 and TRBJ2-3; TRBD1 might be the D (7 bases). The germline V and J ends were trimmed by 0 bases and 6 bases, with 17 bases remaining between them. Germline values: CDR1 SGHNT, CDR2 YYREEE (reference sequence). The CDR3 spans 16 residues. The CDR3 protein is CASSLAAEGAGDTQYF. CDR3 sequence (DNA): TGTGCCAGCAGCTTGGCCGCGGAGGGGGCGGGCGATACGCAGTATTTT.

This chain's CDR3 is CASSPLRGGGTEAFF. As DNA, the CDR3 is TGTGCCAGCAGCCCACTTCGCGGGGGCGGCACTGAAGCTTTCTTT. The chain couples TRBV7-9 to TRBJ1-1, with D possibly TRBD1 on 6 matching bases. The CDR3 length is 15 residues. The germline V gene has CDR1 SEHNR and CDR2 FQNEAQ (reference sequence). Trimming shortened V by 5 bases and J by 4 bases, and 17 bases separated the two germline ends.

The CDR3 nucleotides are TGTGCCAGCAGGGAGACAGCGAATTCACCCCTCCACTTT. As protein: CASRETANSPLHF. The genes are TRBV7-9 and TRBJ1-6; possible D gene TRBD1, 5 bases. Germline V gene data show CDR1 as SEHNR and CDR2 as FQNEAQ (reference sequence). Trimming removed 6 bases at V and 7 bases at J, with 10 bases between. The length of the CDR3 is 13 residues.

The J gene is TRBJ2-1, the V gene TRBV7-6; the D is unclear. Germline CDR1 SGHVS, CDR2 FNYEAQ. V was clipped by 5 bases and J by 5 bases, with 13 bases between them. The CDR3 runs 14 residues. The CDR3 loop is CASSRLSRDNEQFF. The CDR3 bases are TGTGCCAGCAGCCGACTGAGTCGGGACAATGAGCAGTTCTTC.

The chain combines TRBV27 with TRBJ2-2; D is undetermined. V shed 3 bases and J shed 7 bases, with 3 bases lying between them. Germline CDR1 reads MNHEY; CDR2 reads SMNVEV (reference sequence). CDR3 size: 11 residues. The CDR3 sequence: CASSFSGELFF. DNA for the CDR3: TGTGCCAGCAGTTTTAGCGGGGAGCTGTTTTTT.

This sequence joins TRBV6-1 and TRBJ1-5, with TRBD1 identical over 7 bases. Germline V gene data show CDR1 as MNHNS and CDR2 as SASEGT. The length of the CDR3 is 15 residues. V dropped 4 bases and J dropped 3; count of bases not matched to a gene: 6. The CDR3 nucleotides read TGTGCCAGCAGTGGGTCAGGGGGTTCCAATCAGCCCCAGCATTTT. This sequence encodes CASSGSGGSNQPQHF.

This clone was seen a handful of times. This chain connects TRBV6-5 to TRBJ1-6, with 8 positions matching TRBD1. The ends lost 5 bases at V and 10 bases at J; junction bases unmatched: 10. The CDR3 runs 15 residues. Germline V CDR1 and CDR2: MNHEY, SVGAGI. The CDR3, as DNA: TGTGCCAGCAGTGGCAGACAGGGGATGAGCTCACCCCTCCACTTT. This translates into CASSGRQGMSSPLHF.

The chain carries TRBV7-2 and TRBJ2-7; no firm D call. The V gene's germline CDR1 is SGHTA and CDR2 FQGNSA. This CDR3 spans 13 amino acids. V was trimmed by 2 bases and J by 6 bases, leaving 11 bases between them. CDR3 in DNA: TGTGCCAGCAGCTTACCTGGGTCAGGCGAGCAGTACTTC. Its translation: CASSLPGSGEQYF.

The chain carries TRBV9 and TRBJ1-2; the D gene is possibly TRBD1 (5 bases). Trimming removed 8 bases at V and 0 bases at J, with 17 bases between. CDR1 is SGDLS and CDR2 is YYNGEE in the germline V gene. This CDR3 is 15 amino acids long. The CDR3 spells CARRYRQVPNYGYTF. For the CDR3, the DNA is TGTGCCAGACGGTACAGGCAAGTTCCTAACTATGGCTACACCTTC.

The rearrangement links TRBV29-1 to TRBJ1-2, with D perhaps matching TRBD1 (5 bases). Germline V CDR1 and CDR2: SQVTM, ANQGSEA. V lost 3 bases and J lost 0, with 11 bases in between. The CDR3 contains 14 residues. The CDR3 region has the DNA TGCAGCGTTGATCGACAGATCGCTAACTATGGCTACACCTTC. Translated: CSVDRQIANYGYTF.

The chain uses TRBV5-1 and TRBJ2-5, with 10 bases aligning to TRBD2. The assigned J gene may be wrong: the sequence end matches TRBJ2-7 better. Germline CDR1 reads SGHRS; CDR2 reads YFSETQ. The CDR3 extends over 15 amino acids. The CDR3 DNA reads as TGCGCCAGCAGCTTGAGAGCGGGGGGGCCCTACGAGCAGTACTTC. As protein: CASSLRAGGPYEQYF.

The chain combines TRBV6-5 with TRBJ2-7; 7 positions agree with TRBD1. The CDR3 is 15 residues long. From germline, CDR1 is MNHEY and CDR2 SVGAGI. Unmatched junction bases numbered 7, after V lost 5 bases and J lost 0 bases. This CDR3 reads CASSQGGVSSYEQYF. The CDR3 bases are TGTGCCAGCAGTCAAGGGGGCGTGAGCTCCTACGAGCAGTACTTC.

The V call is TRBV4-1, the J call TRBJ2-7; 8 bases align to TRBD1. V trimming: 8 bases; J trimming: 4 bases; junction bases outside the gene matches: 7. This CDR3 is built from 13 residues. Germline values: CDR1 MGHRA, CDR2 YSYEKL. The CDR3 is CASGRDRNYEQYF. The DNA of the CDR3 is TGCGCCAGCGGTCGGGACAGGAATTACGAGCAGTACTTC.

The V call is TRBV5-1, the J call TRBJ2-1; 7 bases agree with TRBD1. The germline V gene encodes CDR1 SGHRS and CDR2 YFSETQ. Trimming removed 4 bases from V and 4 bases from J; junction bases left unmatched: 8. This CDR3 is 15 amino acids long. CDR3 in amino acids: CASSVPTGLYNEQFF. The CDR3, as DNA: TGCGCCAGCAGCGTGCCGACAGGGCTATACAATGAGCAGTTCTTC. The entire variable domain, with the rest obtained from reference TRBV5-1 and TRBJ2-1, is as follows: KAGVTQTPRYLIKTRGQQVTLSCSPISGHRSVSWYQQTPGQGLQFLFEYFSETQRNKGNFPGRFSGRQFSNSRSEMNVSTLELGDSALYLCASSVPTGLYNEQFFGPGTRLTVL.